A single sample is the source of the 28 T cell receptor beta chains below, sequenced in a study of cytomegalovirus exposure and HLA in healthy donors. The study ran its PCR with 60 Vbeta and 13 Jbeta primers. Libraries were prepared by immunoSEQ multiplex PCR; TCRdb keeps only in-frame clonotypes and omits some of them. The sample lists 150,000 to 200,000 clones, around 81% occurring once. What was sequenced was PBMCs. The receptors originated from a woman aged 30 to 39 in good health and CMV-seronegative.

Concerning this clone itself: The sample holds other DNA sequences that translate to the same CDR3. The rearrangement uses TRBV6-5 and TRBJ2-3, with D perhaps matching TRBD2 (6 bases). The CDR3 loop spans 15 amino acids. From germline, CDR1 is MNHEY and CDR2 SVGAGI. V was cut by 6 bases and J by 0 bases, with 13 bases left in between. CDR3 coding DNA: TGTGCCAGCAGCCGGGGCGGGACTAGCACAGATACGCAGTATTTT. The encoded protein is CASSRGGTSTDTQYF.

This chain connects TRBV27 to TRBJ2-7; TRBD1 might be the D (5 bases). Between the trimmed V and J ends, which lost 2 bases and 2 bases, there was a span of 10 bases. The V gene's germline CDR1 is MNHEY and CDR2 SMNVEV (reference sequence). The CDR3 has 14 amino acids. The CDR3 nucleotides read TGTGCCAGCAGTTTAGGGGCAGGACCCTACGAGCAGTACTTC. It encodes CASSLGAGPYEQYF.

The table lists this clone with a count of one. The chain has TRBV28 and TRBJ2-1; 8 nucleotides match TRBD2. V trimming: 5 bases; J trimming: 1 base; junction bases outside the gene matches: 13. CDR1 MDHEN and CDR2 SYDVKM come from the germline V gene. The CDR3 sequence is 18 residues long. This chain's CDR3 is CASSRLGVAGGSYNEQFF. Here the CDR3 DNA reads TGTGCCAGCAGTCGACTCGGGGTGGCGGGAGGTTCCTACAATGAGCAGTTCTTC.

The V and J genes are TRBV5-1 and TRBJ2-5; 11 nucleotides line up with TRBD2. The ends lost 0 bases at V and 5 bases at J; junction bases unmatched: 6. The CDR3 sequence is 16 residues long. Looked up from germline, CDR1 is SGHRS and CDR2 is YFSETQ. In DNA form, the CDR3 reads TGCGCCAGCAGCTTGGGGCTAGCGGGAGGATGGGAGACCCAGTACTTC. The encoded protein is CASSLGLAGGWETQYF.

The chain is built from TRBV5-8 and TRBJ1-1; maybe TRBD1 (5 bases). Trimming shortened V by 4 bases and J by 5 bases, and 15 bases separated the two germline ends. The CDR3 runs to 14 residues. Germline CDR1 is SGHTS and CDR2 is YDEGEE. The CDR3 region is CASSLQGSWTEAFF. CDR3 in DNA: TGTGCCAGCAGCCTGCAGGGTTCGTGGACTGAAGCTTTCTTT.

The rearrangement links TRBV28 to TRBJ2-2; TRBD2 aligns across 8 bases. CDR1 is MDHEN and CDR2 is SYDVKM in the germline V gene. V lost 5 bases to trimming and J lost 3 bases; unmatched junction nucleotides: 8. This CDR3 is built from 16 residues. For the CDR3, the DNA is TGTGCCAGCAGTCTGAATAGCGGGACCCACACCGGGGAGCTGTTTTTT. Its translation: CASSLNSGTHTGELFF.

The rearrangement joins TRBV5-1 to TRBJ2-5; TRBD1 matches 9 bases. Per germline, CDR1 SGHRS and CDR2 YFSETQ. The trim removed 4 bases at V and 4 bases at J, leaving 8 bases unmatched. CDR3 size: 15 residues. The CDR3 nucleotides read TGCGCCAGCAGCCGAATACAGGGGGCGGGAGAGACCCAGTACTTC. Translating gives CASSRIQGAGETQYF.

The chain combines TRBV4-1 with TRBJ1-1; tentatively, D is TRBD1 (6 bases). CDR1 is MGHRA and CDR2 is YSYEKL in the germline V gene. The CDR3 is 14 amino acids. The V end lost 0 bases, the J end lost 3 bases, and 8 bases lay between the germline ends. The CDR3 DNA is TGCGCCAGCAGCCAAGATCAGGGGTACACTGAAGCTTTCTTT. Translation: CASSQDQGYTEAFF.

As for this clone: One end of the junction is discordant with germline, which a read error may explain. V usage is TRBV30 and J usage is TRBJ2-7; TRBD1 matches at 7 bases. There are 12 residues in the CDR3. Germline V gene sequence: CDR1 GTSNPN, CDR2 SVGIG (reference sequence). The CDR3 region is CAWSVLGRDSSF. The CDR3 nucleotides are TGTGCCTGGAGTGTACTTGGTCGGGACAGTAGCTTC.

This chain links TRBV9 with TRBJ1-3, with 10 bases lining up with TRBD1. Germline CDR1 is SGDLS and CDR2 is YYNGEE. This CDR3 spans 19 amino acids. The junction had 9 bases not matched to a gene; V was cut back by 0 bases and J by 0 bases. CDR3 loop: CASSVAGTGDTLSGNTIYF. CDR3 nucleotide sequence: TGTGCCAGCAGCGTAGCTGGGACAGGGGATACCCTCTCTGGAAACACCATATATTTT.

The chain combines TRBV6-5 with TRBJ2-5; weak D call: TRBD2 (5 bases). Judging by the DNA end, TRBJ2-7 fits better; the J call may be wrong. The CDR3 length is 15 residues. The germline V gene encodes CDR1 MNHEY and CDR2 SVGAGI. DNA for the CDR3: TGTGCCAGCAGTTATGGCGGGCTCAGCTCCTACGAGCAGTACTTC. Translation gives CASSYGGLSSYEQYF.

The chain links TRBV6-4 to TRBJ1-2; tentatively, D is TRBD1 (6 bases). There are 13 residues in the CDR3. V was shortened by 3 bases and J by 7 bases, with 12 bases between the two germline ends. The germline V gene has CDR1 MRHNA and CDR2 SNTAGT. CDR3 nucleotides: TGTGCCAGCAGTGAATTACAGGGCTCTGGCTACACCTTC. Translated: CASSELQGSGYTF.

The CDR3, as DNA: TGTGCCAGCAGTCCCCCGGGGGGCAAGTACGAGCAGTACTTC. Translation: CASSPPGGKYEQYF. The gene calls are TRBV28 and TRBJ2-7; a weak D match, TRBD2 (7 bases). This CDR3 is built from 14 residues. CDR1 and CDR2 (germline): MDHEN, SYDVKM. V lost 5 bases and J lost 4, with 15 bases in between.

The chain carries TRBV7-3 and TRBJ1-1; D is uncertain. Germline V lookup: CDR1 SGHTA, CDR2 FQGTGA. The CDR3 extends over 13 amino acids. Trimming shortened V by 7 bases and J by 1 base, and 10 bases separated the two germline ends. The CDR3, as DNA: TGTGCCAGCAAGAGTGGAGGGAACACTGAAGCTTTCTTT. Protein product: CASKSGGNTEAFF.

J is TRBJ1-5 and V is TRBV28; D uncertain. V lost 6 bases, J lost 0 bases, and 9 bases lay in between. The CDR3 loop spans 14 amino acids. CDR1 and CDR2 (germline): MDHEN, SYDVKM. The CDR3 region has the DNA TGTGCCAGCAGAACTTTCGATAGCAATCAGCCCCAGCATTTT. It codes for CASRTFDSNQPQHF.

This chain connects TRBV6-1 to TRBJ1-6; D might be TRBD1 (6 bases). The CDR3 is 14 residues long. Trimming took off 2 bases at V and 9 bases at J, with 11 bases between the two ends. The germline V gene encodes CDR1 MNHNS and CDR2 SASEGT. CDR3 loop: CASSEQQGGSPLHF. CDR3 coding DNA: TGTGCCAGCAGTGAACAGCAAGGGGGTTCACCCCTCCACTTT.

A note on this clone: A read error may account for a junction end that differs from germline. The CDR3 sequence: CASSPTSTGFSGANGLTF. CDR3 nucleotides: TGTGCCAGCAGCCCCACCTCGACAGGGTTTAGTGGGGCCAACGGCCTGACTTTC. The rearrangement links TRBV7-8 to TRBJ2-6; 7 bases are shared with TRBD1. The CDR3 is made up of 18 amino acids. In germline, CDR1 is SGHVS, CDR2 FQNEAQ.

Regarding this clone: An end of the junction differs from the germline gene, which may be a read error. V gene TRBV19 combines with J gene TRBJ2-4; a possible D gene is TRBD2 (5 bases). Germline CDR1 reads LNHDA; CDR2 reads SQIVND (reference sequence). The CDR3 has 14 amino acids. The CDR3 sequence is CASSMHRGKNSQYF. The CDR3 DNA follows: TGTGCCAGTAGTATGCACCGGGGAAAAAACAGTCAGTACTTC.

J is TRBJ2-2 and V is TRBV19; D uncertain. The CDR3 sequence is 12 residues long. The ends were cut back, 6 bases at V and 2 bases at J, with 4 bases in the middle. Germline V gives CDR1 LNHDA, CDR2 SQIVND (reference sequence). The CDR3 DNA reads TGTGCCAGTAGGTCAAACACCGGGGAGCTGTTTTTT. Translated, it gives CASRSNTGELFF.

This rearrangement joins TRBV5-5 to TRBJ1-2, with D maybe TRBD1 (6 bases). Germline V lookup: CDR1 SGHKS, CDR2 YYEKEE (reference sequence). The CDR3 runs to 16 residues. V lost 0 bases and J 5 bases, leaving 17 bases between the germline ends. CDR3 nucleotides: TGTGCCAGCAGCTTGGCACCAGACCGGGACAATTATGGCTACACCTTC. Translated, it gives CASSLAPDRDNYGYTF.

The chain's CDR3 is CSACLLAASYNEQFF. The CDR3 DNA reads as TGCAGCGCCTGCCTACTAGCGGCCTCCTACAATGAGCAGTTCTTC. The chain joins TRBV29-1 to TRBJ2-1; 8 bases line up with TRBD2. Germline V CDR1 and CDR2: SQVTM, ANQGSEA. V lost 7 bases to trimming and J lost 0 bases; unmatched junction nucleotides: 8. The CDR3 extends over 15 amino acids.

This chain joins TRBV7-6 and TRBJ1-4; D is possibly TRBD1 (6 bases). Germline V lookup: CDR1 SGHVS, CDR2 FNYEAQ. V was clipped by 5 bases and J by 5 bases, with 15 bases between them. The CDR3 has 15 residues. The CDR3 sequence: CASSHEDSWNEKLFF. CDR3 bases: TGTGCCAGCAGCCACGAGGACAGCTGGAATGAAAAACTGTTTTTT.

V gene TRBV5-4 combines with J gene TRBJ2-7; 9 bases line up with TRBD1. The V gene's germline CDR1 is SGHNT and CDR2 YYREEE (reference sequence). Unmatched junction bases numbered 8, after V lost 5 bases and J lost 2 bases. This CDR3 comprises 15 residues. This CDR3 reads CASRAGTGSTYEQYF. CDR3 sequence (DNA): TGTGCCAGCAGGGCCGGGACAGGGTCCACCTACGAGCAGTACTTC. The whole variable domain, remainder taken from reference TRBV5-4 and TRBJ2-7, is ETGVTQSPTHLIKTRGQQVTLRCSSQSGHNTVSWYQQALGQGPQFIFQYYREEENGRGNFPPRFSGLQFPNYSSELNVNALELDDSALYLCASRAGTGSTYEQYFGPGTRLTVT.

This clone has more than one count but fewer than ten. The V gene is TRBV7-2, the J gene TRBJ2-2; D might be TRBD1 (5 bases). The CDR3 is made up of 15 amino acids. Trimming took 5 bases from V and 4 from J, leaving 14 bases between them. From germline, CDR1 is SGHTA and CDR2 FQGNSA. CDR3 coding DNA: TGTGCCAGCAGCCCCAGACAGACCGGCACCGGGGAGCTGTTTTTT. It translates to CASSPRQTGTGELFF.

The V call is TRBV19, the J call TRBJ2-5; 9 bases are a match to TRBD1. The DNA matches TRBJ2-7 better at its end, which makes the J call doubtful. This CDR3 spans 15 amino acids. The V gene's germline CDR1 is LNHDA and CDR2 SQIVND (reference sequence). The CDR3 region has the DNA TGTGCCAGTAGTATGACGGACAGGGGCGCCTACGAGCAGTACTTC. Translation gives CASSMTDRGAYEQYF.

This chain links TRBV30 with TRBJ2-5, with D perhaps matching TRBD2 (5 bases). Germline CDR1 and CDR2: GTSNPN and SVGIG (reference sequence). This CDR3 contains 11 residues. The germline V and J ends were trimmed by 4 bases and 5 bases, with 8 bases remaining between them. The DNA for the CDR3 is TGTGCCTGGATGTGGACTGAGACCCAGTACTTC. As protein: CAWMWTETQYF.

The chain's CDR3 is CASSRPGTGRRGELFF. For the CDR3, the DNA is TGTGCCAGCAGCCGTCCCGGTACAGGTCGACGCGGGGAGCTGTTTTTT. J is TRBJ2-2 and V is TRBV5-4, with a possible D match to TRBD1 (5 bases). Germline loops: CDR1 SGHNT, CDR2 YYREEE (reference sequence). The CDR3 extends over 16 amino acids. V lost 4 bases, J lost 7 bases, and 20 bases lay in between.

This clone was seen only once. This chain uses TRBV11-2 with TRBJ2-7, with TRBD1 as a possible D gene (5 bases). The CDR3 runs 15 residues. Trimming stripped 5 bases from V and 3 bases from J, with 17 bases between. CDR1 SGHAT and CDR2 FQNNGV come from the germline V gene. CDR3 in amino acids: CASSPLRDRSYEQYF. As DNA, the CDR3 is TGTGCCAGCAGCCCCCTCCGAGACAGAAGCTACGAGCAGTACTTC.